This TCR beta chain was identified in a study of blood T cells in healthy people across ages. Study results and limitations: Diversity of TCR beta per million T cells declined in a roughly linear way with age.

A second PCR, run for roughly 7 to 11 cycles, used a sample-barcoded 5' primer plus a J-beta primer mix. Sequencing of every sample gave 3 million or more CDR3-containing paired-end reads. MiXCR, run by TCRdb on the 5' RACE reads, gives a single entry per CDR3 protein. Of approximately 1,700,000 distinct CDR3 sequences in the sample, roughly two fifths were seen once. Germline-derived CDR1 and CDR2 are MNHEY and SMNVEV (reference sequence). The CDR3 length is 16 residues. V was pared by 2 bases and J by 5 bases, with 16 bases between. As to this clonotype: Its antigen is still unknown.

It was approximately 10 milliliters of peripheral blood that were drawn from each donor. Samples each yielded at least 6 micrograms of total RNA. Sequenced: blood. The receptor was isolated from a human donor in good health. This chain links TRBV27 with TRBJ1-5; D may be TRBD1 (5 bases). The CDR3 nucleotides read TGTGCCAGCAGTTTAGTAGAGCCAGGGCTGGATCAGCCCCAGCATTTT. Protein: CASSLVEPGLDQPQHF.